The T cell receptor beta chain described here comes from a study of T cells in narcolepsy. Study findings and constraints: Blood of same and different patients, but not healthy controls, reportedly held recurring autoreactive clonotypes.

As for this clone: Antigen: not known.

CDR1 is MNHNS, CDR2 SASEGT, per germline. The CDR3 is 15 residues long. J lost 6 bases, V lost 8 bases, and 14 bases had no gene match. Only in-frame clones appear in the TCRdb table, and some are missing; sequencing was by immunoSEQ multiplex PCR. The data contain fewer than 20,000 clones, 85% of them singletons. This chain links TRBV6-1 with TRBJ1-2, with TRBD1 matching over 8 bases. The sequenced sample was memory (CD45RA-) CD4+ T cells from blood. This TCR derives from a human donor in good health. The CDR3 region has the DNA TGTGCCAGCGCCAGGGGACAGGCGGGGTCAAATGGCTACACCTTC. Its protein is CASARGQAGSNGYTF.